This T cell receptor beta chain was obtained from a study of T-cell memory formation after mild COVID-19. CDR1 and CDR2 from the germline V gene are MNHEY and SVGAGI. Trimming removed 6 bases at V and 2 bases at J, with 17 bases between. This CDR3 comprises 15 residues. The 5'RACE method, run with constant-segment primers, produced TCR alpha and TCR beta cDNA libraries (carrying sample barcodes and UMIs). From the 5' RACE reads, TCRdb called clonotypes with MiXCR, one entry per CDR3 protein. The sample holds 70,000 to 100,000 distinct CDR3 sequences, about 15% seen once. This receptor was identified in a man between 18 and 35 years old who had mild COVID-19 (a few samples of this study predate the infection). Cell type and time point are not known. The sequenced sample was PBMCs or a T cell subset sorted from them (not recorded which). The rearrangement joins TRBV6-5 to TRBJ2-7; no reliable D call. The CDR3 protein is CASSPLSLRTYEQYF. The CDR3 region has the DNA TGTGCCAGCAGCCCCCTATCCCTGAGGACCTACGAGCAGTACTTC.